The present entry profiles one TCR beta chain with its context. The antigen is not known. This CDR3 comprises 15 residues. V gave up 5 bases and J gave up 3 bases; unmatched junction bases: 5. Germline V gene lookup returns CDR1 ENHRY and CDR2 SYGVKD. This record comes from a study of cytomegalovirus exposure and HLA in healthy donors. The PCR was carried out with 60 Vbeta primers and 13 Jbeta primers. TCRdb's copy holds only in-frame clones and misses some; the assay was immunoSEQ multiplex PCR. The repertoire holds about 140,000 clones, with 61% as singletons. Broader study findings: Earlier analysis looked at TCR beta V segments, and most were productive about 87% or about 30% of the time. As was reported, the HLA-A and HLA-B alleles of most subjects were accurately predicted from TCR beta sequences.

The chain links TRBV10-3 to TRBJ1-2; 11 bases map to TRBD1. Sequencing used PBMCs. The receptor was derived from a male donor in good health and CMV-seronegative. The CDR3 sequence is CAISQRTGGDYGYTF. CDR3 coding DNA: TGTGCCATCAGTCAACGGACAGGGGGCGACTATGGCTACACCTTC.